This T cell receptor (beta chain) comes out of a study of T cell responses to AZD1222 COVID-19 vaccine. Sequenced by immunoSEQ multiplex PCR; TCRdb stores in-frame clones only, minus some. The repertoire consists of approximately 100,000 clones, with 75% to 95% occurring once and the leading ten covering approximately 1.3%. The V gene lost 3 bases and the J gene lost 8 bases, with 17 bases spanning the gap. The germline V gene encodes CDR1 SGHAT and CDR2 FQNNGV. The CDR3 is made up of 15 amino acids. This specimen consisted of peripheral blood, obtained on day 0 of AZD1222 vaccination. This receptor was identified in an adult in good health. V and J are TRBV11-2 and TRBJ2-1, with D unclear. In DNA form, the CDR3 reads TGTGCCAGCAGCTTTCCTAGTATGGGGTTGTATGAGCAGTTCTTC. Translation gives CASSFPSMGLYEQFF.